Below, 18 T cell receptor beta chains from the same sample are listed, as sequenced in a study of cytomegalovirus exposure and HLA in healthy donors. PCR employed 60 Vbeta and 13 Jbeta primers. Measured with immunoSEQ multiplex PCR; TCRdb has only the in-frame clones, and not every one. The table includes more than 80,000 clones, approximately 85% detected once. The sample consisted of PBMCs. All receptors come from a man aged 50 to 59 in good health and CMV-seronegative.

The CDR3 sequence is CSASGFNYGYTF. The CDR3 nucleotides are TGCAGCGCCTCGGGATTTAACTATGGCTACACCTTC. The chain employs TRBV29-1 and TRBJ1-2; D is ambiguous. This CDR3 is 12 amino acids long. The V end lost 7 bases, the J end lost 1 base, and 10 bases lay between the germline ends. Per germline, CDR1 SQVTM and CDR2 ANQGSEA.

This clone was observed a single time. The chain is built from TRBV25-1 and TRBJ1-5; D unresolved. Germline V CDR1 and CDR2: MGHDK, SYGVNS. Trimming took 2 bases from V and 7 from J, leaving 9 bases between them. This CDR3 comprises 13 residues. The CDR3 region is CASSERGGQPQHF. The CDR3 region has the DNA TGTGCCAGCAGTGAACGGGGAGGCCAGCCCCAGCATTTT.

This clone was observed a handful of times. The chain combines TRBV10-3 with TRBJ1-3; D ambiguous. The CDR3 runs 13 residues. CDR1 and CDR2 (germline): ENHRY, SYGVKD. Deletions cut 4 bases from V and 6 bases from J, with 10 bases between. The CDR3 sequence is CAISAGLENTIYF. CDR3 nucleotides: TGTGCCATCAGTGCGGGGTTGGAAAACACCATATATTTT.

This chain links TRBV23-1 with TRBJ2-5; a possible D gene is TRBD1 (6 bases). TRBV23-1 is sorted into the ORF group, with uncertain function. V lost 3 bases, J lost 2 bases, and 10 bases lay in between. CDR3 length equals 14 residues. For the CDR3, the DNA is TGCGCCAGCAGTCAGAGGACAGAACAAGAGACCCAGTACTTC. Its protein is CASSQRTEQETQYF.

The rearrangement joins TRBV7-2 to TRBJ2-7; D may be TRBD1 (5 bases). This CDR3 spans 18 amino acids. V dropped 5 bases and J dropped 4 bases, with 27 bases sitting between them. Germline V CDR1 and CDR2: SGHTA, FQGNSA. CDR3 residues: CASSLTGGHLLPRYEQYF. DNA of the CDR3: TGTGCCAGCAGCCTAACAGGCGGCCACTTACTCCCCCGTTACGAGCAGTACTTC.

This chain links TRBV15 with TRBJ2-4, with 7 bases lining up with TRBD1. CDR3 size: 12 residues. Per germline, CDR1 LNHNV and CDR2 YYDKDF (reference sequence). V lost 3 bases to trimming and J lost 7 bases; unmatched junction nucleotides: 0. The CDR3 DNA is TGTGCCACCAGCAGCAGGGGGAACATTCAGTACTTC. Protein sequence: CATSSRGNIQYF.

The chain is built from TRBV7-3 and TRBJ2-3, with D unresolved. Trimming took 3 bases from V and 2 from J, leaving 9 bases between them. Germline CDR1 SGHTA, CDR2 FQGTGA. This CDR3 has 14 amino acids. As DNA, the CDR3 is TGTGCCAGCAGCTTGGGTACAGCCACAGATACGCAGTATTTT. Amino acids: CASSLGTATDTQYF.

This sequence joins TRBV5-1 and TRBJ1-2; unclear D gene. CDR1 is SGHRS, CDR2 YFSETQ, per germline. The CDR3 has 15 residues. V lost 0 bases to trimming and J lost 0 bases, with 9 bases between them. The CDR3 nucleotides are TGCGCCAGCAGCTTGGAGGCAGGTACTAACTATGGCTACACCTTC. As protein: CASSLEAGTNYGYTF.

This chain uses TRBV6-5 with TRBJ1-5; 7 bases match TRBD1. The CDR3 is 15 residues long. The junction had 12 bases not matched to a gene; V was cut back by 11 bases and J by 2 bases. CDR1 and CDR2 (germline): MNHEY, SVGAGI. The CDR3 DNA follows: TGTGCCTCGCGTAGGGGGCTGTGGGGCAATCAGCCCCAGCATTTT. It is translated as CASRRGLWGNQPQHF.

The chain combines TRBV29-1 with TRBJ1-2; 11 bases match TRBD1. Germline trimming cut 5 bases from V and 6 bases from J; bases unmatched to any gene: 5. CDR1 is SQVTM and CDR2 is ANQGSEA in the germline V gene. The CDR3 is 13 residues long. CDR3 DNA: TGCAGCGTTCTCAGGACAGGGGGCGATGGCTACACCTTC. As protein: CSVLRTGGDGYTF.

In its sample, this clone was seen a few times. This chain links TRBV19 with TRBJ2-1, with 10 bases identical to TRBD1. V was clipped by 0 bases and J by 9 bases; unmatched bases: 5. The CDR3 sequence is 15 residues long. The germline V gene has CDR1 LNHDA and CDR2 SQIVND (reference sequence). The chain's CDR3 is CASSIERQGASEQFF. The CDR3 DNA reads TGTGCCAGTAGTATAGAGCGACAGGGGGCGAGTGAGCAGTTCTTC.

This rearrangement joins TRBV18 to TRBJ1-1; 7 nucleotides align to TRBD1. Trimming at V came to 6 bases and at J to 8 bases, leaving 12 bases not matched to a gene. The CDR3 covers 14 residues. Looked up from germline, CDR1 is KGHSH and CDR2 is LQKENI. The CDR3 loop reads CASSPGQPFREAFF. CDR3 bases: TGTGCCAGCTCTCCGGGACAGCCCTTTCGAGAAGCTTTCTTT.

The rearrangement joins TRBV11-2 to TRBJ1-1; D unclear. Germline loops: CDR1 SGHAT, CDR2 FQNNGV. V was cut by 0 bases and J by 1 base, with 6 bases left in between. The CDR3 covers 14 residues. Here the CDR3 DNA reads TGTGCCAGCAGCTTAGACGGGAAGAACACTGAAGCTTTCTTT. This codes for CASSLDGKNTEAFF.

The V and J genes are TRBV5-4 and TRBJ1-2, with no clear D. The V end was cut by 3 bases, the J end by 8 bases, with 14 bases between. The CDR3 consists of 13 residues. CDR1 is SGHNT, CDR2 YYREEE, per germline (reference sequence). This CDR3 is CASSSVGGRGYTF. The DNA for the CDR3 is TGTGCCAGCAGCTCCGTCGGTGGGAGAGGCTACACCTTC. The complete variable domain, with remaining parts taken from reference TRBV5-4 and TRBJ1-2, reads ETGVTQSPTHLIKTRGQQVTLRCSSQSGHNTVSWYQQALGQGPQFIFQYYREEENGRGNFPPRFSGLQFPNYSSELNVNALELDDSALYLCASSSVGGRGYTFGSGTRLTVV.

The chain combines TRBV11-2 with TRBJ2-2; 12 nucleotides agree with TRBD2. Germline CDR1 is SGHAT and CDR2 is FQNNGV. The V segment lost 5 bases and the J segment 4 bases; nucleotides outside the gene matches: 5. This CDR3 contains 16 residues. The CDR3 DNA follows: TGTGCCAGCAGCCGACTAGCGGGGGTGAGCACCGGGGAGCTGTTTTTT. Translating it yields CASSRLAGVSTGELFF.

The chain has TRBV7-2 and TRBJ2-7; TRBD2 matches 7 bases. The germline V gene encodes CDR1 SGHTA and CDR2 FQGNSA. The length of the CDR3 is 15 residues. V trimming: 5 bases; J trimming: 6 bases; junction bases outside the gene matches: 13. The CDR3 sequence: CASSRPTAGEVEQYF. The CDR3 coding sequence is TGTGCCAGCAGCCGACCGACTGCGGGGGAGGTCGAGCAGTACTTC.

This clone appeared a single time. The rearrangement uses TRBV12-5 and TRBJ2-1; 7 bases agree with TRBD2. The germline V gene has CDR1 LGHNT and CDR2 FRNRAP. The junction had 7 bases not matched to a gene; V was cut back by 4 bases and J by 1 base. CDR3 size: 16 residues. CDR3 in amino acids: CASGSGGGVSYNEQFF. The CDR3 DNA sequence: TGTGCTAGTGGTTCAGGTGGGGGGGTATCCTACAATGAGCAGTTCTTC.

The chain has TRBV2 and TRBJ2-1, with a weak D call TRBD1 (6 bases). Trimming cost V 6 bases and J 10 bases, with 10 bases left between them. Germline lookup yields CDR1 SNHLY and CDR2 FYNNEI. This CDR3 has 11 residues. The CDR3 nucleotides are TGTGCCAGCAGAGGGGGAAACGAGCAGTTCTTC. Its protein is CASRGGNEQFF.